Sequencing of this TCR beta chain was carried out in a study of blood T cell repertoires in COVID-19. Study in general: Material from acute and convalescent COVID-19 was sourced from the United States, Italy and Spain. Sources were T cells, B-cell-depleted T cells, or PBMCs; the material itself was cDNA or gDNA.

This CDR3 has 15 amino acids. CDR1 is SGHRS, CDR2 YFSETQ, per germline. J gave up 0 bases and V 3 bases, and 5 bases lay outside the gene matches. There are many counts of this clone. How the authors handled the data: How many nucleated cells were present was estimated from reference gene primer amplification. Libraries were prepared by immunoSEQ multiplex PCR; TCRdb keeps only in-frame clonotypes and omits some of them. Clonal size and the V and J genes are those of that table, whereas D and trimming came from the DNA. The data contain 100,000 or so clones, roughly 81% of them seen just once; the ten biggest clones take up about 10%.

This receptor was taken from a man in his forties or fifties with active or convalescent COVID-19. Sequencing was done on a sample of peripheral blood. This sequence joins TRBV5-1 and TRBJ2-5; TRBD1 matches at 7 bases. The CDR3 spells CASSSKTGNQETQYF. The DNA of the CDR3 is TGCGCCAGCAGCTCAAAGACAGGGAACCAAGAGACCCAGTACTTC.